This TCR beta chain was sequenced in a study of CDR3 diversity in severe acne. The CDR3 length is 11 residues. Germline assignment: CDR1 SEHNR and CDR2 FQNEAQ (reference sequence). The V end was cut by 5 bases, the J end by 7 bases, with 8 bases between. TCRdb independently ran MiXCR on the PCR reads; one entry per CDR3 protein. The sample contains some 90,000 distinct CDR3 sequences, 45% to 50% of which appear only once. This clonotype was recorded a few times. The V gene is TRBV7-9, the J gene TRBJ2-5; D call uncertain. The receptor's source is a male donor with severe acne vulgaris. Sequenced input: blood. The CDR3 DNA reads as TGTGCCAGCAGCCCCGATGGGACCCAGTACTTC. Translating gives CASSPDGTQYF.